This section outlines one T cell receptor (beta chain) sequence together with its context. The entry originates in a study of OX40 agonist ivuxolimab in advanced cancers. The overall study: Ivuxolimab is a fully human IgG2 antibody that activates OX40 (CD134).

TCRdb's table, derived via immunoSEQ multiplex PCR, lists solely in-frame clones and lacks some. The table includes 25,000 to 35,000 clones, around 80% detected once. Looked up from germline, CDR1 is SGHNT and CDR2 is YENEEA. The CDR3 covers 13 residues. The germline V and J ends were trimmed by 0 bases and 4 bases, with 3 bases remaining between them. The sample here was CD4+ or CD8+ T cells sorted from blood, taken in a trial of the OX40 agonist ivuxolimab. This chain joins TRBV11-3 and TRBJ2-2; D gene uncertain. This receptor was identified in an adult with an advanced solid tumor such as melanoma, head and neck, liver or kidney cancer. The chain's CDR3 is CASSLEGTGELFF. As DNA, the CDR3 is TGTGCCAGCAGCTTAGAAGGCACCGGGGAGCTGTTTTTT.